The clone carrying this T cell receptor (beta chain) came up many times. Germline V lookup: CDR1 MNHNS, CDR2 SASEGT. The CDR3 loop spans 14 amino acids. The ends were cut back, 6 bases at V and 2 bases at J, with 12 bases in the middle. From RNA transcripts, TCR beta CDR3 regions were amplified. RT-PCR in the first round (using the HTBI primer set) targeted the TCR CDR3. One entry per CDR3 protein, called by TCRdb with MiXCR from the multiplex PCR reads. The sample includes under 400,000 distinct CDR3 sequences, around 16% of them seen just once. This record belongs to a study of T cells in Graves' hyperthyroidism and ophthalmopathy. Study background: Peripheral blood specimens were obtained at initial diagnosis, prior to any treatment.

Sequenced material: blood. The sequence was collected from a man aged 30 to 39 with Graves' hyperthyroidism. This chain uses TRBV6-1 with TRBJ2-3; D gene ambiguous. Written as DNA, the CDR3 is TGTGCCAGCAGGGTTATCGTGGACACAGATACGCAGTATTTT. Encoded protein: CASRVIVDTDTQYF.